Listed here are 25 T cell receptor beta chains from one sample, sequenced in a study of OX40 agonist ivuxolimab in advanced cancers. Profiled with immunoSEQ multiplex PCR; TCRdb holds only in-frame clones, not every one. This sample has about 31,000 clones; 88% occur once, and the top ten carry 38%. The sequenced sample was CD4+ or CD8+ T cells sorted from blood, obtained in a trial of the OX40 agonist ivuxolimab. The source is an adult with an advanced solid tumor such as melanoma, head and neck, liver or kidney cancer.

This clone was observed a handful of times. This chain connects TRBV7-9 to TRBJ2-7; D unclear. The V gene lost 0 bases and the J gene lost 3 bases, with 6 bases spanning the gap. Germline V gives CDR1 SEHNR, CDR2 FQNEAQ (reference sequence). The length of the CDR3 is 13 residues. The chain's CDR3 is CASSLASHYEQYF. The CDR3 DNA reads TGTGCCAGCAGCTTAGCTTCCCACTACGAGCAGTACTTC.

The rearrangement links TRBV29-1 to TRBJ2-7, with D tentatively TRBD2 (6 bases). The V end was cut by 5 bases, the J end by 6 bases, with 11 bases between. This CDR3 contains 11 residues. From germline, CDR1 is SQVTM and CDR2 ANQGSEA. The CDR3, as DNA: TGCAGCGTTTTCGGGAGTGGCGAGCAGTACTTC. Protein product: CSVFGSGEQYF.

This rearrangement joins TRBV6-1 to TRBJ2-7; D ambiguous. The germline gives CDR1 MNHNS, CDR2 SASEGT. There are 11 residues in the CDR3. Trimming left V 6 bases short and J 3 bases short, with 6 bases between. The DNA for the CDR3 is TGTGCCAGCAGCCCCAACTACGAGCAGTACTTC. Its translation is CASSPNYEQYF.

The rearrangement uses TRBV6-4 and TRBJ2-3; TRBD2 agrees at 11 bases. Germline values: CDR1 MRHNA, CDR2 SNTAGT. V lost 0 bases to trimming and J lost 2 bases; unmatched junction nucleotides: 1. The CDR3 is 16 residues long. DNA for the CDR3: TGTGCCAGCAGTGACTCTAGCGGGAGGGCCACAGATACGCAGTATTTT. Translating gives CASSDSSGRATDTQYF.

This clone was counted a few times. This sequence joins TRBV6-4 and TRBJ2-1, with D maybe TRBD1 (6 bases). This CDR3 is built from 15 residues. Germline V lookup: CDR1 MRHNA, CDR2 SNTAGT. The germline V and J ends were trimmed by 3 bases and 7 bases, with 16 bases remaining between them. CDR3 sequence: CASSERGGESNEQFF. CDR3 DNA sequence: TGTGCCAGCAGTGAAAGAGGGGGAGAGTCGAATGAGCAGTTCTTC.

The V gene is TRBV11-1, the J gene TRBJ2-7; TRBD1 might be the D (5 bases). Trimming removed 3 bases at V and 1 base at J, with 10 bases between. In germline, CDR1 is SGHAT, CDR2 FQDESV (reference sequence). The CDR3 contains 14 residues. CDR3 nucleotide sequence: TGTGCCAGCAGCTTTGGGCAGGGTTCCTACGAGCAGTACTTC. This encodes CASSFGQGSYEQYF. Based on the CDR3 plus reference TRBV11-1 and TRBJ2-7, the full variable domain is EAEVAQSPRYKITEKSQAVAFWCDPISGHATLYWYRQILGQGPELLVQFQDESVVDDSQLPKDRFSAERLKGVDSTLKIQPAELGDSAMYLCASSFGQGSYEQYFGPGTRLTVT.

This clone was seen ten or more times. The chain links TRBV7-9 to TRBJ1-1; D not resolved. The CDR3 consists of 12 residues. V was trimmed by 4 bases and J by 4 bases, leaving 7 bases between them. Germline lookup yields CDR1 SEHNR and CDR2 FQNEAQ (reference sequence). This CDR3 reads CASSYSTTEAFF. The CDR3 bases are TGTGCCAGCAGCTATTCAACCACTGAAGCTTTCTTT.

Here the CDR3 DNA reads TGTGCCAGCAGGATGATGACAGCCACCTCCTACGAGCAGTACTTC. Its translation: CASRMMTATSYEQYF. The J gene is TRBJ2-7, the V gene TRBV6-1, with TRBD1 as a possible D gene (5 bases). This CDR3 spans 15 amino acids. Looked up from germline, CDR1 is MNHNS and CDR2 is SASEGT. V lost 6 bases to trimming and J lost 0 bases, with 15 bases between them.

The J gene is TRBJ2-7, the V gene TRBV5-5; D might be TRBD2 (5 bases). The germline V gene encodes CDR1 SGHKS and CDR2 YYEKEE (reference sequence). The germline V and J ends were trimmed by 0 bases and 3 bases, with 10 bases remaining between them. The CDR3 length is 14 residues. CDR3 residues: CASSLGGLRYEQYF. Here the CDR3 DNA reads TGTGCCAGCAGCTTGGGAGGGCTCCGCTACGAGCAGTACTTC.

The chain employs TRBV5-1 and TRBJ2-7; TRBD2 matches 8 bases. There are 14 residues in the CDR3. Trimming took 5 bases from V and 4 from J; bases not matched to a gene: 8. Germline V lookup: CDR1 SGHRS, CDR2 YFSETQ. The CDR3 nucleotides read TGCGCCAGCAGAGTGAGCGGGAGTTCGTACGAGCAGTACTTC. Amino acids: CASRVSGSSYEQYF.

The CDR3, as DNA: TGTGCCAGCAGTTTATTGTCGACTAGCGGGACCTACAATGAGCAGTTCTTC. Encoded protein: CASSLLSTSGTYNEQFF. This rearrangement joins TRBV27 to TRBJ2-1, with 11 nucleotides matching TRBD2. V was clipped by 1 base and J by 2 bases; unmatched bases: 4. The CDR3 has 17 amino acids. CDR1 and CDR2 (germline): MNHEY, SMNVEV (reference sequence).

The gene calls are TRBV7-9 and TRBJ2-2, with D possibly matching TRBD2 (5 bases). Germline V gives CDR1 SEHNR, CDR2 FQNEAQ (reference sequence). The CDR3 length is 14 residues. Trimming cost V 4 bases and J 2 bases, with 8 bases left between them. The CDR3 coding sequence is TGTGCCAGCAGCTCGGGGAATAACACCGGGGAGCTGTTTTTT. Its protein product is CASSSGNNTGELFF.

By sample share, this clone is medium-sized. The DNA of the CDR3 is TGTGCCAGCAGCCAAGATGAGACTAGCGCCTACGAGCAGTACTTC. Residues: CASSQDETSAYEQYF. The chain is built from TRBV4-2 and TRBJ2-7; 8 bases are a match to TRBD2. There are 15 residues in the CDR3. The J segment lost 2 bases and the V segment lost 0 bases, leaving 3 bases of the junction unmatched. Germline CDR1 is LGHNA and CDR2 is YNFKEQ.

The J gene is TRBJ2-2, the V gene TRBV29-1, with D unresolved. Germline assignment: CDR1 SQVTM and CDR2 ANQGSEA. Deletions cut 1 base from V and 1 base from J, with 4 bases between. CDR3 length: 13 amino acids. The DNA for the CDR3 is TGCAGCGTTGAAGGGGAGAACACCGGGGAGCTGTTTTTT. Protein product: CSVEGENTGELFF.

The genes are TRBV6-1 and TRBJ2-3, with D perhaps matching TRBD1 (6 bases). V lost 7 bases and J 4 bases, leaving 18 bases between the germline ends. This CDR3 is 15 amino acids long. Germline CDR1 is MNHNS and CDR2 is SASEGT. CDR3 sequence (DNA): TGTGCCAGCACCTACAGGGTAGGAGAGGCAGATACGCAGTATTTT. It codes for CASTYRVGEADTQYF.

V and J are TRBV10-3 and TRBJ1-1; D might be TRBD1 (6 bases). The CDR3 sequence is 14 residues long. Germline CDR1 reads ENHRY; CDR2 reads SYGVKD. Deletions cut 2 bases from V and 4 bases from J, with 11 bases between. The CDR3 loop reads CAISEQGTVTEAFF. The DNA of the CDR3 is TGTGCCATCAGTGAGCAGGGGACCGTCACTGAAGCTTTCTTT.

The chain employs TRBV19 and TRBJ2-3; D possibly uses TRBD1 or TRBD2 (5 bases each). V lost 3 bases to trimming and J lost 2 bases, with 15 bases between them. The CDR3 length is 16 residues. Per germline, CDR1 LNHDA and CDR2 SQIVND (reference sequence). The CDR3 is CASSMDLGDATDTQYF. In DNA form, the CDR3 reads TGTGCCAGTAGTATGGACCTGGGGGACGCCACAGATACGCAGTATTTT.

J is TRBJ1-2 and V is TRBV9; D unresolved. This CDR3 region has 13 residues. Between the trimmed V and J ends, which lost 4 bases and 0 bases, there was a span of 7 bases. CDR1 and CDR2 (germline): SGDLS, YYNGEE. The CDR3 nucleotides are TGTGCCAGCAGCACCGGGACTAACTATGGCTACACCTTC. Protein: CASSTGTNYGYTF.

This chain connects TRBV7-8 to TRBJ2-5; D gene uncertain. Matching the DNA end better, TRBJ2-7 makes the J call doubtful. CDR3 length: 12 residues. Per the germline V gene, CDR1 is SGHVS and CDR2 is FQNEAQ. As DNA, the CDR3 is TGTGCCAGCAGCTTGCCATCCTACGAGCAGTACTTC. This gives the protein CASSLPSYEQYF.

This CDR3 is CSVTDGLAGEPHYEQYF. The CDR3 nucleotides are TGCAGCGTAACTGATGGACTAGCGGGAGAGCCCCACTACGAGCAGTACTTC. This chain uses TRBV29-1 with TRBJ2-7, with TRBD2 matching 13 bases. The CDR3 totals 17 residues. Per germline, CDR1 SQVTM and CDR2 ANQGSEA. V lost 6 bases to trimming and J lost 3 bases; unmatched junction nucleotides: 14.

The rearrangement uses TRBV27 and TRBJ2-7, with D unclear. Trimming left V 5 bases short and J 0 bases short, with 2 bases between. CDR1 is MNHEY and CDR2 is SMNVEV in the germline V gene (reference sequence). The CDR3 has 11 amino acids. CDR3 DNA: TGTGCCAGCAGTCCCTCCTACGAGCAGTACTTC. Its protein product is CASSPSYEQYF.

The rearrangement uses TRBV6-5 and TRBJ2-7, with TRBD2 identical over 9 bases. This CDR3 comprises 13 residues. Germline values: CDR1 MNHEY, CDR2 SVGAGI. J lost 6 bases, V lost 4 bases, and 4 bases had no gene match. In DNA form, the CDR3 reads TGTGCCAGCAGTTCCGGGACTAGCACCGAGCAGTACTTC. Encoded protein: CASSSGTSTEQYF.

The chain combines TRBV7-8 with TRBJ2-3, with D unresolved. The CDR3 spans 14 residues. V dropped 7 bases and J dropped 1 base, with 12 bases sitting between them. The germline V gene has CDR1 SGHVS and CDR2 FQNEAQ. This CDR3 reads CASKNTWGTDTQYF. The CDR3 DNA is TGTGCCAGCAAGAACACATGGGGCACAGATACGCAGTATTTT.

This CDR3 is CASSPAGPYEQYF. The CDR3 DNA is TGTGCCAGCTCACCTGCAGGGCCCTACGAGCAGTACTTC. The gene calls are TRBV18 and TRBJ2-7, with D maybe TRBD1 (5 bases). Trimming left V 3 bases short and J 2 bases short, with 8 bases between. The CDR3 is 13 residues long. Germline V lookup: CDR1 KGHSH, CDR2 LQKENI.

This chain links TRBV28 with TRBJ2-7; D gene ambiguous. The germline V and J ends were trimmed by 5 bases and 3 bases, with 8 bases remaining between them. This CDR3 spans 12 amino acids. Germline V gene data show CDR1 as MDHEN and CDR2 as SYDVKM. The CDR3 reads CASSPHGYEQYF. CDR3 bases: TGTGCCAGCAGTCCCCATGGCTACGAGCAGTACTTC.